This TCR beta chain originates from a study of CD8 T cells in ankylosing spondylitis. The study's findings and limits: One TCR beta motif, made up of about 8 highly homologous variants, appeared characteristic of ankylosing spondylitis blood. Both synovial fluid and blood in reactive arthritis had previously been reported to carry some motif variants. Disease-linked clones reportedly concentrated significantly in matched ankylosing spondylitis synovial fluid.

Quantitative molecular-barcoded 5'-RACE generated the TCR beta libraries. TCRdb re-analysed the 5' RACE reads in MiXCR, keeping a single row per CDR3 protein. The table shows 300,000 to 350,000 distinct CDR3 sequences, with about 20% occurring only once. This clonotype was observed at least ten times. Its antigen remains unidentified. This CDR3 has 14 residues. Trimming pared 5 bases from V and 1 base from J, leaving 11 bases between. The chain has TRBV12-3 or TRBV12-4 and TRBJ1-1, with a tentative D call TRBD1 (5 bases). This TCR was recovered from a female donor with ankylosing spondylitis or in good health (not recorded which). Sequencing was done on a sample of blood, either unsorted or a sorted T cell fraction (not recorded which). The CDR3 spells CASSPGPANTEAFF. Here the CDR3 DNA reads TGTGCCAGCAGTCCAGGGCCAGCGAACACTGAAGCTTTCTTT.